The 28 T cell receptor beta chains below come from one sample, sequenced in a study of T cells after yellow fever vaccination. One entry per CDR3 protein results from TCRdb running MiXCR on the 5' RACE reads. Here the sample spans about 550,000 distinct CDR3 sequences, less than 20% being singletons. The specimen comprised PBMCs, sampled 15 days after the yellow fever booster vaccination. These receptors came from a man aged 25 to 40 who received the YFV17D yellow fever vaccine.

The chain uses TRBV28 and TRBJ2-5; no reliable D call. The V and J ends lost 4 bases and 5 bases respectively, with 17 bases between them. Germline lookup yields CDR1 MDHEN and CDR2 SYDVKM. CDR3 length equals 15 residues. The DNA of the CDR3 is TGTGCCAGCAGTTCCCCCTCGGCCCAAGTCGAGACCCAGTACTTC. It yields the protein CASSSPSAQVETQYF.

The chain joins TRBV10-2 to TRBJ2-4, with D perhaps assigned TRBD1 or TRBD2 (5 bases each). From germline, CDR1 is WSHSY and CDR2 SAAADI. V shed 2 bases and J shed 1 base, with 15 bases lying between them. The CDR3 is 17 amino acids. The CDR3 here is CASSETGQGSAKNIQYF. The CDR3 region has the DNA TGCGCCAGCAGTGAGACGGGGCAGGGTAGCGCCAAAAACATTCAGTACTTC.

The CDR3 sequence: CASTDGGGSYPHNEQFF. The CDR3 coding sequence is TGTGCCAGCACCGATGGTGGCGGGAGTTACCCCCACAATGAGCAGTTCTTC. The chain links TRBV7-9 to TRBJ2-1, with TRBD2 identical over 7 bases. In germline, CDR1 is SEHNR, CDR2 FQNEAQ (reference sequence). Unmatched junction bases numbered 17, after V lost 7 bases and J lost 5 bases. This CDR3 region has 17 residues.

In this sample, this clonotype turned up a few times. This chain uses TRBV10-2 with TRBJ2-1; 7 positions match TRBD2. CDR3 size: 12 residues. V shed 2 bases, J shed 12 bases, and the junction held 4 bases outside the gene matches. Germline loops: CDR1 WSHSY, CDR2 SAAADI. DNA of the CDR3: TGCGCCAGCAGTGAGGAGACTAGCAGGCAGTTCTTC. As protein: CASSEETSRQFF.

This clonotype showed up just a few times. The genes are TRBV4-2 and TRBJ2-1; a weak D match, TRBD2 (6 bases). V was shortened by 0 bases and J by 8 bases, with 14 bases between the two germline ends. The germline V gene has CDR1 LGHNA and CDR2 YNFKEQ. There are 15 residues in the CDR3. The CDR3, as DNA: TGTGCCAGCAGCCAAGAAGGTATCGGGGAGGATGAGCAGTTCTTC. It encodes CASSQEGIGEDEQFF.

Details on this clonotype: Compared with germline, one end of the junction differs, possibly owing to a read error. V usage is TRBV5-1 and J usage is TRBJ2-7; maybe TRBD2 (6 bases). This CDR3 is built from 15 residues. Germline CDR1 is SGHRS and CDR2 is YFSETQ. In DNA form, the CDR3 reads TGCGCCAGCCGATTGACCGGAGGGTTCTCCTACGAGCCGTACTTC. Translated: CASRLTGGFSYEPYF.

This clonotype showed up just a few times. The chain carries TRBV29-1 and TRBJ2-5; 7 bases match TRBD1. The trim removed 7 bases at V and 5 bases at J, leaving 7 bases unmatched. The CDR3 covers 12 residues. CDR1 and CDR2 (germline): SQVTM, ANQGSEA. CDR3 DNA sequence: TGCAGCGCCGGACAGGCCGGGGAGACCCAGTACTTC. Translation gives CSAGQAGETQYF. Together with reference TRBV29-1 and TRBJ2-5, the CDR3 gives the full variable domain: SAVISQKPSRDICQRGTSLTIQCQVDSQVTMMFWYRQQPGQSLTLIATANQGSEATYESGFVIDKFPISRPNLTFSTLTVSNMSPEDSSIYLCSAGQAGETQYFGPGTRLLVL.

In its sample, this clonotype was seen a few times. The rearrangement links TRBV21-1 to TRBJ2-3. TRBV21-1 has pseudogene status. The CDR3 contains 14 residues. Here the CDR3 reads CASSLDGITDTQYF. The CDR3 region has the DNA TGTGCCAGCAGCCTGGACGGAATCACAGATACGCAGTATTTT.

A few counts support this clonotype. This chain links TRBV11-3 with TRBJ2-1; perhaps TRBD1 as D (6 bases). Trimming left V 5 bases short and J 10 bases short, with 18 bases between. The CDR3 loop spans 14 amino acids. CDR1 SGHNT and CDR2 YENEEA come from the germline V gene. CDR3 DNA: TGTGCCAGCAGCCAGGACAGCGCGGGTAGGGAGCAGTTCTTC. Translating gives CASSQDSAGREQFF.

V and J are TRBV3-1 and TRBJ2-7, with D maybe TRBD2 (6 bases). This CDR3 contains 15 residues. Trimming removed 4 bases at V and 5 bases at J, with 18 bases between. CDR1 is LGHDT and CDR2 is YNNKEL in the germline V gene (reference sequence). This CDR3 is CASSPVAGKSHEQYF. The CDR3 region has the DNA TGTGCCAGCAGCCCGGTGGCGGGGAAAAGCCACGAGCAGTACTTC.

The chain couples TRBV12-3 or TRBV12-4 to TRBJ2-1; D is unresolved. V lost 6 bases to trimming and J lost 9 bases, with 15 bases between them. This CDR3 spans 13 amino acids. CDR3: CASSAPLGSEQFF. In DNA form, the CDR3 reads TGTGCCAGCAGCGCCCCCCTGGGAAGTGAGCAGTTCTTC.

This clonotype was seen only a few times. The V and J genes are TRBV6-5 and TRBJ2-2; tentatively, D is TRBD1 or TRBD2 (5 bases each). Germline V CDR1 and CDR2: MNHEY, SVGAGI. The V and J ends lost 0 bases and 8 bases respectively, with 7 bases between them. The CDR3 is 13 amino acids. CDR3 amino acids: CASSYSWGGELFF. The CDR3 coding sequence is TGTGCCAGCAGTTACTCGTGGGGGGGGGAGCTGTTTTTT.

The V gene is TRBV11-2, the J gene TRBJ2-6, with TRBD1 matching 8 bases. The V gene end was trimmed by 4 bases and the J gene end by 0 bases; junction bases not matched to a gene: 14. The CDR3 consists of 20 residues. CDR1 is SGHAT, CDR2 FQNNGV, per germline. The CDR3 reads CASSSPIRRDRYSGANVLTF. DNA for the CDR3: TGTGCCAGCAGCTCTCCAATCCGGCGGGACAGGTACTCTGGGGCCAACGTCCTGACTTTC.

This sequence joins TRBV5-1 and TRBJ2-2, with 7 bases lining up with TRBD1. Germline lookup yields CDR1 SGHRS and CDR2 YFSETQ. This CDR3 has 16 amino acids. V lost 6 bases and J lost 0; bases outside the gene matches: 8. CDR3 amino acids: CASTQRGQSNTGELFF. The CDR3 coding sequence is TGCGCCAGCACCCAGAGGGGGCAATCGAACACCGGGGAGCTGTTTTTT.

This chain joins TRBV20-1 and TRBJ2-1; 11 bases are a match to TRBD2. The CDR3 is 16 residues long. V lost 2 bases to trimming and J lost 7 bases; unmatched junction nucleotides: 10. Germline lookup yields CDR1 DFQATT and CDR2 SNEGSKA (reference sequence). CDR3 DNA: TGCAGTGCTAGATCAGTACTAGCGGGAGCTATGAATGAGCAGTTCTTC. This codes for CSARSVLAGAMNEQFF.

V is TRBV7-2 and J is TRBJ2-3; D may be TRBD1 or TRBD2 (5 bases each). Per germline, CDR1 SGHTA and CDR2 FQGNSA. V gave up 6 bases and J gave up 0 bases, with 16 bases separating them. This CDR3 region has 16 residues. The CDR3 DNA sequence: TGTGCCAGCAGAAGGGGAGTGGGTCTTAGCACAGATACGCAGTATTTT. Its translation: CASRRGVGLSTDTQYF.

Comment on this clonotype: Germline is not matched at one junction end, which may reflect a read error. The CDR3 DNA reads as TGTGCCAGCAGTTTAGCGTCCTCGCCCCCGTATTTT. Translating it yields CASSLASSPPYF. The chain uses TRBV12-3 or TRBV12-4 and TRBJ1-5, with D uncertain. This CDR3 contains 12 residues.

V and J are TRBV5-1 and TRBJ2-6, with 7 bases that match TRBD2. CDR3 length equals 17 residues. The V and J ends lost 7 bases and 2 bases, in that order; junction bases with no gene match: 12. Germline CDR1 SGHRS, CDR2 YFSETQ. CDR3 amino acids: CASSTSGTTPGANVLTF. The CDR3 DNA is TGCGCCAGCTCTACATCCGGGACTACACCTGGGGCCAACGTCCTGACTTTC. Supplemented by reference TRBV5-1 and TRBJ2-6, the full variable domain reads KAGVTQTPRYLIKTRGQQVTLSCSPISGHRSVSWYQQTPGQGLQFLFEYFSETQRNKGNFPGRFSGRQFSNSRSEMNVSTLELGDSALYLCASSTSGTTPGANVLTFGAGSRLTVL.

This clonotype was observed a handful of times. The chain links TRBV7-2 to TRBJ2-3; a possible D gene is TRBD2 (5 bases). Trimming cost V 4 bases and J 2 bases, with 13 bases left between them. The CDR3 contains 15 residues. Germline-derived CDR1 and CDR2 are SGHTA and FQGNSA. CDR3 DNA sequence: TGTGCCAGCAGCTCCTCAGTAGCGAACACAGATACGCAGTATTTT. Translated, it gives CASSSSVANTDTQYF.

The chain joins TRBV4-3 to TRBJ2-1; 10 bases are a match to TRBD2. There are 18 residues in the CDR3. Per the germline V gene, CDR1 is LGHNA and CDR2 is YSLEER. Unmatched junction bases numbered 16, after V lost 4 bases and J lost 7 bases. The CDR3 loop reads CASSPWGASGSGGNEQFF. The CDR3 DNA is TGCGCCAGCAGCCCGTGGGGTGCTAGCGGGAGTGGGGGGAATGAGCAGTTCTTC.

The chain uses TRBV20-1 and TRBJ2-5; the D call may be TRBD1 or TRBD2 (7 bases each). The CDR3 consists of 15 residues. Germline lookup yields CDR1 DFQATT and CDR2 SNEGSKA (reference sequence). Between the trimmed V and J ends, which lost 6 bases and 2 bases, there was a span of 19 bases. The CDR3: CSAREGQTLQETQYF. DNA for the CDR3: TGCAGTGCCAGGGAGGGACAGACACTTCAAGAGACCCAGTACTTC.

In this sample, this clonotype turned up a few times. This chain joins TRBV20-1 and TRBJ2-6; 14 bases map to TRBD2. V was clipped by 5 bases and J by 2 bases; unmatched bases: 2. The germline V gene has CDR1 DFQATT and CDR2 SNEGSKA (reference sequence). This CDR3 region has 16 residues. The CDR3 here is CSALGLAGAGANVLTF. The CDR3 DNA follows: TGCAGTGCTTTGGGACTAGCGGGAGCTGGGGCCAACGTCCTGACTTTC.

This clonotype was detected a few times. The V call is TRBV19, the J call TRBJ1-1, with a weak D call TRBD1 (5 bases). V was pared by 6 bases and J by 1 base, with 9 bases between. The CDR3 is made up of 13 amino acids. Germline V gene lookup returns CDR1 LNHDA and CDR2 SQIVND (reference sequence). The DNA of the CDR3 is TGTGCCAGTAGCAAAACAGGGAACACTGAAGCTTTCTTT. Protein: CASSKTGNTEAFF.

This clonotype turned up a few times. The V gene is TRBV7-9, the J gene TRBJ2-7; D may be TRBD1 (5 bases). The length of the CDR3 is 14 residues. CDR1 and CDR2 from the germline V gene are SEHNR and FQNEAQ (reference sequence). V lost 4 bases to trimming and J lost 3 bases, with 13 bases between them. The CDR3 coding sequence is TGTGCCAGCAGCTCAACAGGAAGTGGCTACGAGCAGTACTTC. Its translation: CASSSTGSGYEQYF.

This clonotype was seen a handful of times. The gene calls are TRBV5-1 and TRBJ2-1, with 11 bases identical to TRBD2. Germline trimming cut 4 bases from V and 8 bases from J; bases unmatched to any gene: 11. The CDR3 is 16 residues long. Germline CDR1 reads SGHRS; CDR2 reads YFSETQ. CDR3 protein: CASSPGLAGFRDEQFF. The DNA for the CDR3 is TGCGCCAGCAGCCCAGGACTAGCGGGCTTTCGCGATGAGCAGTTCTTC.

This clonotype ranks as medium-sized. This sequence joins TRBV10-3 and TRBJ2-3; 9 bases are shared with TRBD2. The CDR3 sequence is 13 residues long. The germline gives CDR1 ENHRY, CDR2 SYGVKD. This CDR3 is CAIQREDLDTQYF. In DNA, the CDR3 is TGTGCTATTCAGCGGGAGGATCTAGATACGCAGTATTTT.

The chain is built from TRBV27 and TRBJ1-1, with D hard to call. The germline V gene encodes CDR1 MNHEY and CDR2 SMNVEV (reference sequence). The CDR3 loop spans 15 amino acids. Trimming left V 0 bases short and J 4 bases short, with 12 bases between. The CDR3 DNA sequence: TGTGCCAGCAGTTTATCGACAACAGTTGGCACTGAAGCTTTCTTT. Its translation is CASSLSTTVGTEAFF.

Note on this clonotype: Relative to the germline gene, one junction end is altered; a read error may explain this. The J gene is TRBJ1-2, the V gene TRBV29-1; 7 positions match TRBD1. The CDR3 is 15 residues long. CDR1 is SQVTM, CDR2 ANQGSEA, per germline. The CDR3 DNA is TGCAGCGTTGAAGAAGCCCTAAACCGACAGGGACCTGTCCCCTTC. Encoded protein: CSVEEALNRQGPVPF.